Presented here are 26 T cell receptor beta chains from one specimen sequenced in a study of vaccination effects on CD4 cells after COVID-19. Following 10 days of culture, CD4+ T cells were isolated. Their antigens are not known. TCRdb's copy holds only in-frame clones and misses some; the assay was immunoSEQ multiplex PCR. Of tens of thousands of clones listed, 68% were seen once; the top ten hold just over 4%. Material: CD4+ T cells from PBMCs cultured without peptide, obtained before COVID-19 vaccination. The source of these receptors is a human donor who received a COVID-19 vaccine.

V is TRBV5-4 and J is TRBJ1-5; tentatively, D is TRBD1 (5 bases). Trimming left V 3 bases short and J 0 bases short, with 10 bases between. This CDR3 comprises 15 residues. Looked up from germline, CDR1 is SGHNT and CDR2 is YYREEE (reference sequence). CDR3 amino acids: CASSSGEGSNQPQHF. CDR3 nucleotide sequence: TGTGCCAGCAGCTCGGGGGAGGGTAGCAATCAGCCCCAGCATTTT.

This clone was detected only once. The rearrangement uses TRBV27 and TRBJ1-6; D call uncertain. Per germline, CDR1 MNHEY and CDR2 SMNVEV (reference sequence). V lost 5 bases to trimming and J lost 9 bases, with 8 bases between them. This CDR3 region has 12 residues. The CDR3 DNA sequence: TGTGCCAGCAGTCAGAGGAGTTCACCCCTCCACTTT. Translated, it gives CASSQRSSPLHF.

Written as DNA, the CDR3 is TGTGCCAGCTCAGGACAGAGGGACACTGAAGCTTTCTTT. This sequence encodes CASSGQRDTEAFF. V is TRBV18 and J is TRBJ1-1, with TRBD1 as a possible D gene (6 bases). Germline assignment: CDR1 KGHSH and CDR2 LQKENI. CDR3 length: 13 residues. The ends were cut back, 5 bases at V and 3 bases at J, with 10 bases in the middle.

This clone has more than one count but fewer than ten. This sample also contains other DNA sequences that code for the same CDR3. This rearrangement joins TRBV19 to TRBJ2-7, with 11 positions matching TRBD2. The CDR3 has 15 residues. Germline CDR1 LNHDA, CDR2 SQIVND (reference sequence). J was trimmed by 2 bases and V by 3 bases; bases with no gene match: 3. CDR3 in DNA: TGTGCCAGTAGTATTGGACTAGCGGGCACCTACGAGCAGTACTTC. This sequence encodes CASSIGLAGTYEQYF.

The chain couples TRBV5-1 to TRBJ2-2; the D call may be TRBD1 or TRBD2 (5 bases each). The CDR3 is made up of 16 amino acids. The V gene's germline CDR1 is SGHRS and CDR2 YFSETQ. V was cut by 6 bases and J by 5 bases, with 20 bases left in between. Here the CDR3 DNA reads TGCGCCAGCACTTTCCCGAGGGGTCGGGCTACCGGGGAGCTGTTTTTT. Translated, it gives CASTFPRGRATGELFF.

The chain joins TRBV24-1 to TRBJ1-2, with D possibly TRBD1 on 6 matching bases. The CDR3 totals 13 residues. Between the trimmed V and J ends, which lost 9 bases and 0 bases, there was a span of 10 bases. CDR1 KGHDR and CDR2 SFDVKD come from the germline V gene. In DNA, the CDR3 is TGTGCCACCTCCCAGGGGACTAACTATGGCTACACCTTC. This gives the protein CATSQGTNYGYTF.

V usage is TRBV14 and J usage is TRBJ2-2; TRBD1 matches 8 bases. V shed 7 bases, J shed 4 bases, and the junction held 14 bases outside the gene matches. Per the germline V gene, CDR1 is SGHDN and CDR2 is FVKESK. The CDR3 length is 17 residues. The CDR3 DNA reads TGTGCCAGCACCGACAGGGGTGGCAGGGGGAGCACCGGGGAGCTGTTTTTT. Its translation is CASTDRGGRGSTGELFF.

V and J are TRBV24-1 and TRBJ2-5, with D possibly being TRBD2 (5 bases). Germline V gives CDR1 KGHDR, CDR2 SFDVKD. The CDR3 consists of 14 residues. The V end was cut by 3 bases, the J end by 5 bases, with 12 bases between. The CDR3: CATSDPGLGETQYF. The CDR3 DNA is TGTGCCACCAGTGATCCCGGACTCGGGGAGACCCAGTACTTC.

The V gene is TRBV19, the J gene TRBJ1-5; TRBD1 matches 9 bases. The CDR3 contains 16 residues. Germline values: CDR1 LNHDA, CDR2 SQIVND (reference sequence). V shed 6 bases, J shed 2 bases, and the junction held 8 bases outside the gene matches. The CDR3 DNA reads TGTGCCAGTAGGGGGAAGACAGGGGGTGGCAATCAGCCCCAGCATTTT. This codes for CASRGKTGGGNQPQHF. The variable domain in full, with the rest retrieved from reference TRBV19 and TRBJ1-5, is DGGITQSPKYLFRKEGQNVTLSCEQNLNHDAMYWYRQDPGQGLRLIYYSQIVNDFQKGDIAEGYSVSREKKESFPLTVTSAQKNPTAFYLCASRGKTGGGNQPQHFGDGTRLSIL.

This clone was seen more than once but under ten times. The chain links TRBV10-1 to TRBJ2-2, with 8 nucleotides matching TRBD1. V was clipped by 8 bases and J by 3 bases; unmatched bases: 8. This CDR3 is 15 amino acids long. The germline gives CDR1 WNHNN, CDR2 SYGVQD (reference sequence). The CDR3 DNA follows: TGCGCCAGCGGCCCCGGACAGGGCGACACCGGGGAGCTGTTTTTT. Translating gives CASGPGQGDTGELFF.

CDR3 residues: CASSPGQFLGIQYF. Here the CDR3 DNA reads TGTGCCAGCAGCCCCGGACAGTTCCTAGGCATTCAGTACTTC. The chain has TRBV11-2 and TRBJ2-4; TRBD1 might be the D (6 bases). Trimming took 5 bases from V and 9 from J, leaving 17 bases between them. Germline V lookup: CDR1 SGHAT, CDR2 FQNNGV. The CDR3 extends over 14 amino acids.

The V and J genes are TRBV2 and TRBJ1-3, with a possible D match to TRBD1 (6 bases). Germline CDR1 reads SNHLY; CDR2 reads FYNNEI. With 3 bases removed from V and 3 bases from J, the gap between germline ends came to 18 bases. The CDR3 is made up of 17 amino acids. The CDR3 sequence: CASSEAPYRDNGNTIYF. In DNA, the CDR3 is TGTGCCAGCAGTGAGGCCCCCTACAGGGACAATGGAAACACCATATATTTT.

By share, this clone counts as medium-sized. The chain recombines TRBV7-7 with TRBJ2-1; D might be TRBD1 or TRBD2, each matching 5 bases. In germline, CDR1 is SSHAT, CDR2 FNYEAQ (reference sequence). The CDR3 is made up of 16 amino acids. V was shortened by 4 bases and J by 2 bases, with 15 bases between the two germline ends. CDR3 amino acids: CASSSGRTIAYNEQFF. The CDR3 DNA reads TGTGCCAGCAGCTCGGGACGGACAATAGCCTACAATGAGCAGTTCTTC.

The V and J genes are TRBV9 and TRBJ2-1; D ambiguous. The CDR3 consists of 17 residues. Germline V gives CDR1 SGDLS, CDR2 YYNGEE. V was pared by 1 base and J by 4 bases, with 18 bases between. CDR3 DNA: TGTGCCAGCAGCGTAAATAGGTCCCTAAAGCTGTACAATGAGCAGTTCTTC. Translated: CASSVNRSLKLYNEQFF.

The CDR3 DNA reads as TGTGCCAGCAGCCGGGACGCCAACTATGGCTACACCTTC. This codes for CASSRDANYGYTF. The genes are TRBV7-8 and TRBJ1-2; D might be TRBD1 (5 bases). The CDR3 has 13 residues. The V end lost 5 bases, the J end lost 2 bases, and 9 bases lay between the germline ends. Germline CDR1 reads SGHVS; CDR2 reads FQNEAQ.

This chain joins TRBV19 and TRBJ2-4; 14 positions agree with TRBD2. CDR1 LNHDA and CDR2 SQIVND come from the germline V gene (reference sequence). V shed 6 bases and J 0 bases; nucleotides not matched to a gene: 10. The CDR3 runs to 19 residues. The CDR3 here is CASSGLAGGSLLAKNIQYF. The CDR3 bases are TGTGCCAGTAGCGGACTAGCGGGGGGCTCGCTACTAGCCAAAAACATTCAGTACTTC.

This clone has only a few counts. This sequence joins TRBV6-4 and TRBJ1-2, with a tentative D call TRBD1 (6 bases). The germline V gene encodes CDR1 MRHNA and CDR2 SNTAGT. CDR3 length: 16 amino acids. Trimming removed 6 bases at V and 2 bases at J, with 19 bases between. CDR3 DNA: TGTGCCAGCAGCGTGGACAGAAACCTCCCCAACTATGGCTACACCTTC. Its translation: CASSVDRNLPNYGYTF.

The chain uses TRBV10-3 and TRBJ1-5; D not certain. CDR1 is ENHRY and CDR2 is SYGVKD in the germline V gene. This CDR3 is 16 amino acids long. V was trimmed by 4 bases and J by 6 bases, leaving 19 bases between them. The CDR3 here is CAISGSPRMSGQPQHF. The CDR3, as DNA: TGTGCCATCAGTGGGTCCCCCCGCATGTCGGGTCAGCCCCAGCATTTT.

The chain is built from TRBV5-6 and TRBJ1-6; a weak D match, TRBD1 (5 bases). Germline values: CDR1 SGHDT, CDR2 YYEEEE. V lost 1 base to trimming and J lost 1 base, with 9 bases between them. CDR3 length equals 16 residues. CDR3 amino acids: CASSLWGSSYNSPLHF. CDR3 nucleotides: TGTGCCAGCAGCTTGTGGGGGTCTTCCTATAATTCACCCCTCCACTTT.

The chain carries TRBV10-2 and TRBJ2-3; D is possibly TRBD1 (5 bases). The length of the CDR3 is 15 residues. With 4 bases removed from V and 0 bases from J, the gap between germline ends came to 11 bases. Germline lookup yields CDR1 WSHSY and CDR2 SAAADI. CDR3 in amino acids: CASSVGSGSTDTQYF. The CDR3 nucleotides are TGCGCCAGCAGTGTGGGGTCAGGGAGCACAGATACGCAGTATTTT.

The gene calls are TRBV3-1 (or the pseudogene TRBV3-2) and TRBJ1-5; TRBD1 agrees at 8 bases. CDR1 LGHDT and CDR2 YNNKEL come from the germline V gene (reference sequence). The CDR3 spans 14 residues. V gave up 3 bases and J gave up 9 bases; unmatched junction bases: 7. CDR3: CASSQGQENLPQHF. CDR3 sequence (DNA): TGTGCCAGCAGCCAGGGACAGGAAAATTTGCCCCAGCATTTT.

The sample holds one count of this clone. The chain employs TRBV11-3 and TRBJ2-7; 12 bases are shared with TRBD2. The CDR3 spans 15 residues. V gave up 5 bases and J gave up 3 bases; unmatched junction bases: 5. The germline V gene encodes CDR1 SGHNT and CDR2 YENEEA. CDR3 nucleotides: TGTGCCAGCAGCCTGACTAGCGGGGGACACTACGAGCAGTACTTC. Translation gives CASSLTSGGHYEQYF.

The gene calls are TRBV10-2 and TRBJ2-3, with 9 positions matching TRBD2. Germline CDR1 WSHSY, CDR2 SAAADI. This CDR3 has 15 amino acids. V shed 4 bases, J shed 3 bases, and the junction held 5 bases outside the gene matches. CDR3: CASSARGGATDTQYF. The CDR3 nucleotides read TGCGCCAGCAGTGCCCGCGGGGGGGCGACAGATACGCAGTATTTT.

V usage is TRBV13 and J usage is TRBJ2-1; 9 bases match TRBD2. Germline assignment: CDR1 PRHDT and CDR2 FYEKMQ (reference sequence). Trimming cost V 8 bases and J 8 bases; bases outside gene matches: 16. There are 16 residues in the CDR3. The CDR3 reads CASATSGRGRNHEQFF. CDR3 nucleotides: TGTGCCAGCGCGACTAGCGGTCGAGGAAGGAATCATGAGCAGTTCTTC.

This clone was observed a single time. V and J are TRBV6-5 and TRBJ2-7; D perhaps matches TRBD1 (5 bases). V dropped 5 bases and J dropped 2 bases, with 16 bases sitting between them. Germline V gives CDR1 MNHEY, CDR2 SVGAGI. The CDR3 sequence is 15 residues long. CDR3 amino acids: CASSRQSLLTYEQYF. CDR3 bases: TGTGCCAGCAGTCGACAGTCTCTTCTAACCTACGAGCAGTACTTC.

The chain is built from TRBV6-4 and TRBJ2-2, with D possibly TRBD1 on 6 matching bases. The CDR3 covers 14 residues. V shed 7 bases and J shed 4 bases, with 13 bases lying between them. Germline V gives CDR1 MRHNA, CDR2 SNTAGT. The CDR3 coding sequence is TGTGCCAGCAAATTAGGGGGAGCCACCGGGGAGCTGTTTTTT. This codes for CASKLGGATGELFF.